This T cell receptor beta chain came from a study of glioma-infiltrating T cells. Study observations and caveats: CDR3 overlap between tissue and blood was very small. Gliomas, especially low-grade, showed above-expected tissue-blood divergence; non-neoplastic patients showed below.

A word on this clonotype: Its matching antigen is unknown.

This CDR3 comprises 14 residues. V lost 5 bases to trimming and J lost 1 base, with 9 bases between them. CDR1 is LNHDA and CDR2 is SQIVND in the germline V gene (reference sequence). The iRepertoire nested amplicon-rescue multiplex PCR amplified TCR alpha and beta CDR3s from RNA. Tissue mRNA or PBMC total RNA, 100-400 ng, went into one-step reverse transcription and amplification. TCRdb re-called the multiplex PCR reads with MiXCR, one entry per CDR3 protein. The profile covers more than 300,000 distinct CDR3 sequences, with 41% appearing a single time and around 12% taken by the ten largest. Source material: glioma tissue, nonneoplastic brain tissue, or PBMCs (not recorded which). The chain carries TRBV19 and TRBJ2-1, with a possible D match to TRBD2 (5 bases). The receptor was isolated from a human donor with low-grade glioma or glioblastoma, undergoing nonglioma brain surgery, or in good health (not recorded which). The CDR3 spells CASSGLASYNEQFF. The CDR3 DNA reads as TGTGCCAGTAGTGGGCTAGCTTCCTACAATGAGCAGTTCTTC.